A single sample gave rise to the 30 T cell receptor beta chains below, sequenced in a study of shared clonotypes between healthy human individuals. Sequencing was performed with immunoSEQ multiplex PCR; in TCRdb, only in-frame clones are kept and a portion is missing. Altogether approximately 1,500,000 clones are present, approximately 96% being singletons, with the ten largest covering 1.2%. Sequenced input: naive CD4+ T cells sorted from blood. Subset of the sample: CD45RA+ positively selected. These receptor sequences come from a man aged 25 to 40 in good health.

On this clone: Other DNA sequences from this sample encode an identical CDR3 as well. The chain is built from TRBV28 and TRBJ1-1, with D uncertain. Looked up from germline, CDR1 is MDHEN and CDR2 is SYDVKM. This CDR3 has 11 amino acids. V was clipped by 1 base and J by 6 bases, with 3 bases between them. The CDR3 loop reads CASSLSAEAFF. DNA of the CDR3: TGTGCCAGCAGTTTATCGGCTGAAGCTTTCTTT.

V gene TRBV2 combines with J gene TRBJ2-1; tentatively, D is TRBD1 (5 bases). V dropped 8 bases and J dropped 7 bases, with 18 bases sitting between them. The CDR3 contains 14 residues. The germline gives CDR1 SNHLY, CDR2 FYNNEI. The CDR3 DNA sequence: TGTGCCAGCTTGGCCAGGGATTATTATAATGAGCAGTTCTTC. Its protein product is CASLARDYYNEQFF.

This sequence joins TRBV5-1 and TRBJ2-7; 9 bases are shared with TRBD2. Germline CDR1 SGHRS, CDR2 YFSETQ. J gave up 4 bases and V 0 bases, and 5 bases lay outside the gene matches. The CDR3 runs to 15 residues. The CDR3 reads CASSLARLAGYEQYF. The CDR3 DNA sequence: TGCGCCAGCAGCTTGGCCAGGCTAGCGGGGTACGAGCAGTACTTC.

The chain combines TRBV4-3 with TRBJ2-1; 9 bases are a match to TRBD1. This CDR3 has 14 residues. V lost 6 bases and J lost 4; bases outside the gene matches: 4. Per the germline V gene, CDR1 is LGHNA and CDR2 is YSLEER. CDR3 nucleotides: TGCGCCAGCAGGCGGGACAGGGCATACAATGAGCAGTTCTTC. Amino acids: CASRRDRAYNEQFF.

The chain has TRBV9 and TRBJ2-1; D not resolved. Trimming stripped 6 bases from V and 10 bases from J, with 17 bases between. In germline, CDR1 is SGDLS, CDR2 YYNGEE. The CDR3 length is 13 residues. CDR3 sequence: CASTFDLLGEQFF. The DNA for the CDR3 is TGTGCCAGCACATTCGATCTTTTAGGGGAGCAGTTCTTC.

The CDR3 is CASSLGQGQINEQFF. DNA of the CDR3: TGCGCCAGCAGCTTAGGACAGGGTCAGATCAATGAGCAGTTCTTC. The chain joins TRBV5-1 to TRBJ2-1, with 8 positions matching TRBD1. This CDR3 has 15 residues. V dropped 2 bases and J dropped 6; count of bases not matched to a gene: 7. Germline values: CDR1 SGHRS, CDR2 YFSETQ. Full variable domain (remainder filled in from reference TRBV5-1 and TRBJ2-1): KAGVTQTPRYLIKTRGQQVTLSCSPISGHRSVSWYQQTPGQGLQFLFEYFSETQRNKGNFPGRFSGRQFSNSRSEMNVSTLELGDSALYLCASSLGQGQINEQFFGPGTRLTVL.

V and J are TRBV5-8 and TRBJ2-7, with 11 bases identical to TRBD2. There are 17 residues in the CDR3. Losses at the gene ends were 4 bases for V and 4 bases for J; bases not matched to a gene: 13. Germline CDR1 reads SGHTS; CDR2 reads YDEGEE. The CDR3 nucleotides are TGTGCCAGCAGCACCGGGACTAGCGGCCGCTTTGCGTACGAGCAGTACTTC. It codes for CASSTGTSGRFAYEQYF.

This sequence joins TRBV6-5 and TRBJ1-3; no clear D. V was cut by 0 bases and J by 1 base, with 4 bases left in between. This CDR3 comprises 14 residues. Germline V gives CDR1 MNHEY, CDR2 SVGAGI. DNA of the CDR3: TGTGCCAGCAGTTACTCGGAATCTGGAAACACCATATATTTT. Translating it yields CASSYSESGNTIYF.

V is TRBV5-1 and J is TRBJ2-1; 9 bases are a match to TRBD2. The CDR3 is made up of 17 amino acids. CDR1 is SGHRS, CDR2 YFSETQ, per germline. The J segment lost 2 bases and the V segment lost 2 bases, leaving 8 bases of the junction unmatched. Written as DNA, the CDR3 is TGCGCCAGCAGCTTTTCGACTAGCGGATTCACCTACAATGAGCAGTTCTTC. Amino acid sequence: CASSFSTSGFTYNEQFF. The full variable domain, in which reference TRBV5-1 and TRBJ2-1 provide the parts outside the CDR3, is KAGVTQTPRYLIKTRGQQVTLSCSPISGHRSVSWYQQTPGQGLQFLFEYFSETQRNKGNFPGRFSGRQFSNSRSEMNVSTLELGDSALYLCASSFSTSGFTYNEQFFGPGTRLTVL.

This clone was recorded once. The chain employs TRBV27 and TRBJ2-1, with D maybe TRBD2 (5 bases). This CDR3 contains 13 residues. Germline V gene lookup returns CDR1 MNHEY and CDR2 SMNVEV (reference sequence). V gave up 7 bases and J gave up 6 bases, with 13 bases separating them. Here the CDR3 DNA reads TGTGCCAGCAACCCGGCGGGTTCCAATGAGCAGTTCTTC. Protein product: CASNPAGSNEQFF.

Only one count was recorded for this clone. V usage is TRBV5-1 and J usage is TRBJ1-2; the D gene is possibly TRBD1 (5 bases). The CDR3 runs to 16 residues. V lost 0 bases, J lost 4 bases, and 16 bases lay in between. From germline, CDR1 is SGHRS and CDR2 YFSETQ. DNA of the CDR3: TGCGCCAGCAGCTTGGATGGGCGGGGCGCTAGCTATGGCTACACCTTC. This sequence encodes CASSLDGRGASYGYTF.

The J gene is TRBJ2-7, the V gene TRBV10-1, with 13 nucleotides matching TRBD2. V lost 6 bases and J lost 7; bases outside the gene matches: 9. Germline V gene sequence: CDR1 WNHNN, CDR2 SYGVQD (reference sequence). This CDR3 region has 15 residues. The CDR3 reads CASSPGLAGVLEQYF. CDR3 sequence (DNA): TGCGCCAGCAGCCCTGGACTAGCGGGAGTACTTGAGCAGTACTTC.

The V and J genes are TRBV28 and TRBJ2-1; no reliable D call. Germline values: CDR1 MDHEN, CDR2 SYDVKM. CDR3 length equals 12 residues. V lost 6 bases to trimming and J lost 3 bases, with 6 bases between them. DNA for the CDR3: TGTGCCAGCAGACCGGACTACAATGAGCAGTTCTTC. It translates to CASRPDYNEQFF.

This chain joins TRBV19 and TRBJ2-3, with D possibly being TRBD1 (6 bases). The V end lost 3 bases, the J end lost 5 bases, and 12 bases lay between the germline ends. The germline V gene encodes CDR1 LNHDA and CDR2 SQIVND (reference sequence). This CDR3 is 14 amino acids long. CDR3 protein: CASSIDRRRDTQYF. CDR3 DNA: TGTGCCAGTAGTATTGACAGGCGGCGAGATACGCAGTATTTT.

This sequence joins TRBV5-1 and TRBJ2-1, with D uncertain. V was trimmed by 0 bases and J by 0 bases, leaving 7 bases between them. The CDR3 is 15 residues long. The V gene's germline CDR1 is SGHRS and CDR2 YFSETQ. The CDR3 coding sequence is TGCGCCAGCAGCTTGGCCTTTAGCTCCTACAATGAGCAGTTCTTC. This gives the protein CASSLAFSSYNEQFF.

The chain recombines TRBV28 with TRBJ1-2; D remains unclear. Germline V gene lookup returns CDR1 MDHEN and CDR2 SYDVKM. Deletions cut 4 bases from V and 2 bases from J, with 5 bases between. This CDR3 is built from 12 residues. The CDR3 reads CASSWANYGYTF. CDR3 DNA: TGTGCCAGCAGTTGGGCCAACTATGGCTACACCTTC.

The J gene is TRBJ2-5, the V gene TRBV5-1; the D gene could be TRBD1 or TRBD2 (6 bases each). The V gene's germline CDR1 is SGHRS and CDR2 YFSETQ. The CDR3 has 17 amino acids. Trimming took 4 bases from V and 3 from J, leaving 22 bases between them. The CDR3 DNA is TGCGCCAGCAGCGGAGGGGGGCTCGGGTCGATCAAAGAGACCCAGTACTTC. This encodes CASSGGGLGSIKETQYF.

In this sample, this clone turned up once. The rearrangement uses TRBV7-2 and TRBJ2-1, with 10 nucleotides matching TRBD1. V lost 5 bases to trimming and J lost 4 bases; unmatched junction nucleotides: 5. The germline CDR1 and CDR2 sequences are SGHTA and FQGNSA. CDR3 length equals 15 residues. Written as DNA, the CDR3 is TGTGCCAGCAGCACACCGGGACAGGGGTACAATGAGCAGTTCTTC. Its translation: CASSTPGQGYNEQFF.

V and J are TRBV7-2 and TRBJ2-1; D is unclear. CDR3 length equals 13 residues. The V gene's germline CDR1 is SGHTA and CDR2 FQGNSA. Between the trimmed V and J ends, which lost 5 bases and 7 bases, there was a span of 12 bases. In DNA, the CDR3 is TGTGCCAGCAGCCTGGGGTCCATGAATGAGCAGTTCTTC. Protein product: CASSLGSMNEQFF.

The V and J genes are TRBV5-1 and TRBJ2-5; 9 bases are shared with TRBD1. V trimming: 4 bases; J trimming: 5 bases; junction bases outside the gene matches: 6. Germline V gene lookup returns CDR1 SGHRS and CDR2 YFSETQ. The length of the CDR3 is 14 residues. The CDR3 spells CASSTGTGMETQYF. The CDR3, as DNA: TGCGCCAGCAGCACAGGGACAGGGATGGAGACCCAGTACTTC.

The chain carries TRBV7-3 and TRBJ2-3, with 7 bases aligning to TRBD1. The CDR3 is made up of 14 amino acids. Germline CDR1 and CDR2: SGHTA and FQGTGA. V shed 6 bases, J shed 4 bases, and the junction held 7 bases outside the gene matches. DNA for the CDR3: TGTGCCAGCAGTTATGACAGGGCGGCAGATACGCAGTATTTT. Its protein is CASSYDRAADTQYF.

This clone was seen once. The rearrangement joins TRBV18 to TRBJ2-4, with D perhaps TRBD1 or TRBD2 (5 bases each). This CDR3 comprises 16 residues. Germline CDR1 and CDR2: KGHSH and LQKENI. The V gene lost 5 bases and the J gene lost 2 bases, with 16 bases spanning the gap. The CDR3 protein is CASSTQGVWTKNIQYF. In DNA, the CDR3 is TGTGCCAGCTCAACTCAGGGAGTTTGGACCAAAAACATTCAGTACTTC.

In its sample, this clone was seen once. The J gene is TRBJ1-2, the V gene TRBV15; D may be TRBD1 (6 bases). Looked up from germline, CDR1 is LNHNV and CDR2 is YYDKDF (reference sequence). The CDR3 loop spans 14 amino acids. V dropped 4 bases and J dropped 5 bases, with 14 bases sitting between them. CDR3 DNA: TGTGCCACCAGCAAACAGGGAGAAAGATATGGCTACACCTTC. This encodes CATSKQGERYGYTF.

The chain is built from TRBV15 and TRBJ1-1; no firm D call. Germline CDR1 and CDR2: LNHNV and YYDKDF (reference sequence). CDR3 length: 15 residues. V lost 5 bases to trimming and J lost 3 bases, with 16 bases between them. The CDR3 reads CATSLEPRWDTEAFF. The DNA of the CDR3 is TGTGCCACCAGCCTAGAACCGCGATGGGACACTGAAGCTTTCTTT.

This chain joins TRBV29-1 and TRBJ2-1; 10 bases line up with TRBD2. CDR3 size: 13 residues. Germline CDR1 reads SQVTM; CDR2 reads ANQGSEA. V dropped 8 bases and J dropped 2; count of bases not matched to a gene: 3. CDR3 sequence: CSSLAGPYNEQFF. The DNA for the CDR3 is TGCAGCTCACTAGCGGGGCCCTACAATGAGCAGTTCTTC.

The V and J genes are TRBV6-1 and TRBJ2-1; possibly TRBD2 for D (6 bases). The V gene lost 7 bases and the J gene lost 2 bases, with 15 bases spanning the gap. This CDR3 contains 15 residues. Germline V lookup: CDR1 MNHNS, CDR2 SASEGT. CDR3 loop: CASNLGRLTYNEQFF. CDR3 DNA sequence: TGTGCCAGCAACCTAGGGAGGCTGACCTACAATGAGCAGTTCTTC.

CDR3 coding DNA: TGCGCCAGCAGCTTCACTAGTCCCGGCCAAAACTACGAGCAGTACTTC. It translates to CASSFTSPGQNYEQYF. The chain employs TRBV5-1 and TRBJ2-7, with a tentative D call TRBD2 (5 bases). Per germline, CDR1 SGHRS and CDR2 YFSETQ. V lost 2 bases, J lost 3 bases, and 18 bases lay in between. The CDR3 is 16 amino acids.

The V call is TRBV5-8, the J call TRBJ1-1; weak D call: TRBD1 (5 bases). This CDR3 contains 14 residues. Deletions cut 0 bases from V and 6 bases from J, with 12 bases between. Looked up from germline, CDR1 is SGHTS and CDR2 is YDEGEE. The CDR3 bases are TGTGCCAGCAGCTTGGCTGGGGGGAAGGCTGAAGCTTTCTTT. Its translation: CASSLAGGKAEAFF.

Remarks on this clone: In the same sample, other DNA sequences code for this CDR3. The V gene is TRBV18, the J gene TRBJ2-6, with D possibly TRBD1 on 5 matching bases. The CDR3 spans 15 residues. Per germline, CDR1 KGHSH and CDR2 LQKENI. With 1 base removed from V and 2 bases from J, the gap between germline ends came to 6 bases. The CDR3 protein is CASSPRGAGANVLTF. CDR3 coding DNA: TGTGCCAGCTCACCACGGGGCGCTGGGGCCAACGTCCTGACTTTC.

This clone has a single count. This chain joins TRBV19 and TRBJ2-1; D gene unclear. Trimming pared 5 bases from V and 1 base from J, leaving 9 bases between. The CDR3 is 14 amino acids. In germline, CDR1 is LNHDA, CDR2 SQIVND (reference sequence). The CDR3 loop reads CASSAGWSYNEQFF. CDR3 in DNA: TGTGCCAGTAGTGCCGGGTGGTCCTACAATGAGCAGTTCTTC.